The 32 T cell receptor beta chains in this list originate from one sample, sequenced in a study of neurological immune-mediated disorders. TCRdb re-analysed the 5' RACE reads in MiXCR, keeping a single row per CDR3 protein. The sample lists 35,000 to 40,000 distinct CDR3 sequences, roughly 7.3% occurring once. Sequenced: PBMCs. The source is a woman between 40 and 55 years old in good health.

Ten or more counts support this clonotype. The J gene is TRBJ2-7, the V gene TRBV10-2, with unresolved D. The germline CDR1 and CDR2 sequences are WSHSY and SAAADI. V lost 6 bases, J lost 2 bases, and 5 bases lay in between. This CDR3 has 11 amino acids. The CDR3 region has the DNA TGCGCCAGCAGGACGGCCTACGAGCAGTACTTC. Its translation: CASRTAYEQYF.

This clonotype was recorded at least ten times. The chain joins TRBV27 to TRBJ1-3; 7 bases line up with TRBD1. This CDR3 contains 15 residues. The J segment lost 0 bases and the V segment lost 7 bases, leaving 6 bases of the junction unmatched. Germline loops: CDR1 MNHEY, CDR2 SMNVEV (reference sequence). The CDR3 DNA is TGTGCCAGCATGAGACAGGGACGCTCTGGAAACACCATATATTTT. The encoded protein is CASMRQGRSGNTIYF.

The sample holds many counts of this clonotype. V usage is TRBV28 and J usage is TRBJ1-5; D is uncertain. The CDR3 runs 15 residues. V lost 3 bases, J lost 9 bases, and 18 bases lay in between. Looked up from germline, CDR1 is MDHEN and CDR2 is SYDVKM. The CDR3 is CASSFNGIQRPPQHF. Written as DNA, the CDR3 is TGTGCCAGCAGTTTTAACGGGATCCAACGACCGCCCCAGCATTTT.

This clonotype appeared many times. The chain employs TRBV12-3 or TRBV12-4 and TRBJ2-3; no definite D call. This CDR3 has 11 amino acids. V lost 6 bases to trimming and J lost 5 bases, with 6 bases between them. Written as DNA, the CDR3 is TGTGCCAGCAGCCTCAGAGATACGCAGTATTTT. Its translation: CASSLRDTQYF.

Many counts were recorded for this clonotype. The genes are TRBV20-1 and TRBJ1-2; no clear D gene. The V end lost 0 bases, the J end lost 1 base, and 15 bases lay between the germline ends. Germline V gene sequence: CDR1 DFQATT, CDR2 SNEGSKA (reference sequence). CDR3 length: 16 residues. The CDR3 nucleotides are TGCAGTGCTAGAGATCACCTCAGGCACAATAACTATGGCTACACCTTC. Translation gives CSARDHLRHNNYGYTF.

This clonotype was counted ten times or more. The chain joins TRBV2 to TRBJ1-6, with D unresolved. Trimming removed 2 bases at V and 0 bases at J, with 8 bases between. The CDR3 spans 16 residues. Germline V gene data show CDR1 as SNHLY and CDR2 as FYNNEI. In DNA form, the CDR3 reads TGTGCCAGCAGTGAACGGGAGAGCTCCTATAATTCACCCCTCCACTTT. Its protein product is CASSERESSYNSPLHF.

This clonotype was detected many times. CDR3 amino acids: CASSSMTGSQETQYF. CDR3 nucleotides: TGTGCCAGCAGTTCCATGACAGGTAGCCAAGAGACCCAGTACTTC. This rearrangement joins TRBV27 to TRBJ2-5, with D possibly TRBD1 on 6 matching bases. Between the trimmed V and J ends, which lost 4 bases and 1 base, there was a span of 13 bases. The CDR3 sequence is 15 residues long. The germline gives CDR1 MNHEY, CDR2 SMNVEV (reference sequence).

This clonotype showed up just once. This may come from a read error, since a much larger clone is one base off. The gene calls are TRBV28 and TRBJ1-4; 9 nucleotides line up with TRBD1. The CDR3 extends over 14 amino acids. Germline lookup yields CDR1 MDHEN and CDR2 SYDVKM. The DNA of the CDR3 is TGTGCCAGCAGTCCGGGGACAGGGTACGAAAAACTGATTTTT. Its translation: CASSPGTGYEKLIF. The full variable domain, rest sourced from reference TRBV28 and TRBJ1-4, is DVKVTQSSRYLVKRTGEKVFLECVQDMDHENMFWYRQDPGLGLRLIYFSYDVKMKEKGDIPEGYSVSREKKERFSLILESASTNQTSMYLCASSPGTGYEKLIFGSGTQLSVL.

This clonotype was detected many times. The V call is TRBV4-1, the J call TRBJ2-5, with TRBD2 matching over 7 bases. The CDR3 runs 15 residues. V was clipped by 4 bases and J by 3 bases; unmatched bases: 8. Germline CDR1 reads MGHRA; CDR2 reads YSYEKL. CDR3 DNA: TGCGCCAGCAGCCTCAGCGGGGCCCCGGAAGAGACCCAGTACTTC. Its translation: CASSLSGAPEETQYF.

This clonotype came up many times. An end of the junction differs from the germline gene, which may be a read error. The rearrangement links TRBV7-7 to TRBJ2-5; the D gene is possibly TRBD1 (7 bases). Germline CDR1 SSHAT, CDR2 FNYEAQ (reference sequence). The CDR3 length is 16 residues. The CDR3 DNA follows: TGTGCTAGCAGCTTAGGAGGGGGACAGCCTCTCAAGACCCAGTACTTC. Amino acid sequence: CASSLGGGQPLKTQYF.

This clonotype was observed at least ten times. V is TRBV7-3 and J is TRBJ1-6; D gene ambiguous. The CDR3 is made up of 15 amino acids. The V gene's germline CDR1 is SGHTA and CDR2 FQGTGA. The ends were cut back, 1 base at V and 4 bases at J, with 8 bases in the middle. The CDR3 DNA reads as TGTGCCAGCAGCTTAAAGGGAGCATATAATTCACCCCTCCACTTT. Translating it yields CASSLKGAYNSPLHF.

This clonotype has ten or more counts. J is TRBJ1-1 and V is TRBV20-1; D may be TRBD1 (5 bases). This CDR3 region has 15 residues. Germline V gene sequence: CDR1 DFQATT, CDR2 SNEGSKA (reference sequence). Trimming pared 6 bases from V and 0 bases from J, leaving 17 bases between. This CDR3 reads CSANLLGRVNTEAFF. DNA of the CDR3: TGCAGTGCCAATCTCCTCGGCAGGGTGAACACTGAAGCTTTCTTT.

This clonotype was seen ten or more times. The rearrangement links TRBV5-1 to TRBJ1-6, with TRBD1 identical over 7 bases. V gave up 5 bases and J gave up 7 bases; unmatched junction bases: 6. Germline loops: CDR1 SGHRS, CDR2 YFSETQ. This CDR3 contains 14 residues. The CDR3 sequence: CASRLTGSNSPLHF. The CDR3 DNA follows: TGCGCCAGCAGACTGACAGGGTCCAATTCACCCCTCCACTTT.

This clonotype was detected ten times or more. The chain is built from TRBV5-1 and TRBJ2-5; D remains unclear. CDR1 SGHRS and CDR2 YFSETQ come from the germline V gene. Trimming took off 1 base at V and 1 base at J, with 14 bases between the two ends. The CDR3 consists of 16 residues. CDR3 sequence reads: CASSLSGRPIQETQYF. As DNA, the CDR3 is TGCGCCAGCAGCTTGTCCGGGCGGCCGATCCAAGAGACCCAGTACTTC.

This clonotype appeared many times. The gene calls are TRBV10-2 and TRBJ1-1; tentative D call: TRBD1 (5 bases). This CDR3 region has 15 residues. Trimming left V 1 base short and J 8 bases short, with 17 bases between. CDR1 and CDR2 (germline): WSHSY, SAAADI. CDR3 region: CASSELQGLYPEAFF. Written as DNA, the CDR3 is TGCGCCAGCAGTGAGTTGCAGGGACTATACCCCGAAGCTTTCTTT.

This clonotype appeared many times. CDR3 nucleotides: TGCGCCAGCAGCCAAGATGGGGCAGGGGGCGCCGCAGATACGCAGTATTTT. It is translated as CASSQDGAGGAADTQYF. V usage is TRBV4-1 and J usage is TRBJ2-3; 8 nucleotides agree with TRBD1. Losses at the gene ends were 0 bases for V and 4 bases for J; bases not matched to a gene: 9. CDR1 is MGHRA and CDR2 is YSYEKL in the germline V gene. The CDR3 has 17 amino acids.

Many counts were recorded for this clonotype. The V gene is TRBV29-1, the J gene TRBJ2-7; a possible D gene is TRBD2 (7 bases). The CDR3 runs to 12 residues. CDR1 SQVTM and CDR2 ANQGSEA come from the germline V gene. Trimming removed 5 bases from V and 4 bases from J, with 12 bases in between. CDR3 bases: TGCAGCGTTAACGGGGGGCGGTACGAGCAGTACTTC. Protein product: CSVNGGRYEQYF.

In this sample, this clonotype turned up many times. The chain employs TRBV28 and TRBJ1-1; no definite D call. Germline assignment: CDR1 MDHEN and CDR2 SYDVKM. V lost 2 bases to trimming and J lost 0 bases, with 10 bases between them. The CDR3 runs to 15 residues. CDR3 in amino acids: CASSLLVGLNTEAFF. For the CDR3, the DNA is TGTGCCAGCAGTTTACTTGTGGGCCTGAACACTGAAGCTTTCTTT.

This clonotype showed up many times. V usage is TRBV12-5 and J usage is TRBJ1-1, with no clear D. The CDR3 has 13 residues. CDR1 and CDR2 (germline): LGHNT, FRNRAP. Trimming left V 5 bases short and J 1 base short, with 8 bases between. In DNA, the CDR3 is TGTGCTAGTGGTACCCCAGGGAACACTGAAGCTTTCTTT. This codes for CASGTPGNTEAFF.

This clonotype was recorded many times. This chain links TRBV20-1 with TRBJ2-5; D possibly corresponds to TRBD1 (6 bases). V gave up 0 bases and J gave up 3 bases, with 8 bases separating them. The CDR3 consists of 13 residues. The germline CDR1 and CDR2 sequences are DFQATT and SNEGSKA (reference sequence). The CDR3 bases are TGCAGTGCTAGAGATTCAGGGGAAGAGACCCAGTACTTC. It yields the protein CSARDSGEETQYF.

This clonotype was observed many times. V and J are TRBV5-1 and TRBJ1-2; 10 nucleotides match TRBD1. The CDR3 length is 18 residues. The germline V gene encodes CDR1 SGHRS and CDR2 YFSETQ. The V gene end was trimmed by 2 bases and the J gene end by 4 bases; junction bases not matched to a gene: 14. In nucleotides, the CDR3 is TGCGCCAGCAGCTTCTCTCCCGGGACAGGGGCTGTCTCCTATGGCTACACCTTC. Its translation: CASSFSPGTGAVSYGYTF.

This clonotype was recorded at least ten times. CDR3 DNA: TGCAGCGTTGGGACTAGCGGATCCACCGGGGAGCTGTTTTTT. The encoded protein is CSVGTSGSTGELFF. The V gene is TRBV29-1, the J gene TRBJ2-2, with TRBD2 identical over 10 bases. The trim removed 4 bases at V and 4 bases at J, leaving 3 bases unmatched. In germline, CDR1 is SQVTM, CDR2 ANQGSEA. This CDR3 comprises 14 residues.

The CDR3 DNA reads TGCAGTGCCCAGTCGGTGGACTATGGCTACACCTTC. It codes for CSAQSVDYGYTF. This chain joins TRBV20-1 and TRBJ1-2; D uncertain. The CDR3 totals 12 residues. Germline-derived CDR1 and CDR2 are DFQATT and SNEGSKA (reference sequence). Trimming took 6 bases from V and 3 from J, leaving 11 bases between them.

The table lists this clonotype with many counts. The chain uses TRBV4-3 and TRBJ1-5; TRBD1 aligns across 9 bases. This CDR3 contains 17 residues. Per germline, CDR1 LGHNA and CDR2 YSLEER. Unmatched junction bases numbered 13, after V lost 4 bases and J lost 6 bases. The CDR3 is CASSRGLQGQGSQPQHF. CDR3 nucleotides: TGCGCCAGCAGCCGCGGCCTACAGGGACAGGGTAGTCAGCCCCAGCATTTT.

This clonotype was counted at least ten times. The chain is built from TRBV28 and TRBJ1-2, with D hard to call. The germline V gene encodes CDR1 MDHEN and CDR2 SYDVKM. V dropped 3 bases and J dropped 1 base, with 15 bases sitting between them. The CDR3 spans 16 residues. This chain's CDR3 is CASSFDLFRDNYGYTF. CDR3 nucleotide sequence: TGTGCCAGCAGTTTTGACCTCTTCCGGGATAACTATGGCTACACCTTC.

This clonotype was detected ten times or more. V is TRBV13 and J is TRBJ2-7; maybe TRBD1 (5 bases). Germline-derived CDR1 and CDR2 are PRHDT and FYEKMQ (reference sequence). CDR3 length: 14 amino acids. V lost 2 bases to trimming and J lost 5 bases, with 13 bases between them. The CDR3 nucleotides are TGTGCCAGCAGCTTAAGGCAGGGAACCCACGAGCAGTACGTC. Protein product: CASSLRQGTHEQYV.

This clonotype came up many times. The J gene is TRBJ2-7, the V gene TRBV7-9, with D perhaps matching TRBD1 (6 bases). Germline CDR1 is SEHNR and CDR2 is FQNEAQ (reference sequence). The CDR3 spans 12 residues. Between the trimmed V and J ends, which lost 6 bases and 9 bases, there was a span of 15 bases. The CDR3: CASSLPGQRQYV. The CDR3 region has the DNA TGTGCCAGCAGTCTCCCAGGACAGAGGCAGTACGTC.

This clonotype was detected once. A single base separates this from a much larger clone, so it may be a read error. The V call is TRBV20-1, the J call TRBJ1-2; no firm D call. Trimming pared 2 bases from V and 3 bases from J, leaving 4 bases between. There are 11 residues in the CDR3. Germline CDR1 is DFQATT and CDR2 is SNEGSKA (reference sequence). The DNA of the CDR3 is TGCAGTGCTAGAATACACTATGGCTACACCTTC. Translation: CSARIHYGYTF.

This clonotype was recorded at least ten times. CDR3 in DNA: TGTGCCAGCAGCTCAAGCGGGGGCACAGATACGCAGTATTTT. It specifies CASSSSGGTDTQYF. The V call is TRBV11-3, the J call TRBJ2-3; 7 positions match TRBD2. Germline values: CDR1 SGHNT, CDR2 YENEEA. V trimming: 4 bases; J trimming: 1 base; junction bases outside the gene matches: 2. The CDR3 runs to 14 residues.

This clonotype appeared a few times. The CDR3 DNA reads TGCAGCGTTGAAGGGGAAATCCAAGAGACCCAGTACTTC. Translating gives CSVEGEIQETQYF. The gene calls are TRBV29-1 and TRBJ2-5; D remains unclear. Germline V CDR1 and CDR2: SQVTM, ANQGSEA. The V end was cut by 1 base, the J end by 1 base, with 7 bases between. The CDR3 is made up of 13 amino acids.

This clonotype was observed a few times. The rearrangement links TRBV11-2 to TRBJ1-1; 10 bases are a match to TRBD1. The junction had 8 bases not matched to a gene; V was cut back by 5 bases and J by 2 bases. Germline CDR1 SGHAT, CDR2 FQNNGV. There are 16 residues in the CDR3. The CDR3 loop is CASSVPRDRGNTEAFF. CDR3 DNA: TGTGCCAGCAGCGTTCCCCGGGACAGGGGAAACACTGAAGCTTTCTTT.

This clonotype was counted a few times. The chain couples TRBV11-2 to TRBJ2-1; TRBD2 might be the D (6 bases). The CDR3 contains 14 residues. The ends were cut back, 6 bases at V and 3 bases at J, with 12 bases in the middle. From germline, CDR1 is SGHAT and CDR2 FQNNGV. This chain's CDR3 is CASSSGLLYNEQFF. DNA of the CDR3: TGTGCCAGCAGTTCAGGACTACTCTACAATGAGCAGTTCTTC.